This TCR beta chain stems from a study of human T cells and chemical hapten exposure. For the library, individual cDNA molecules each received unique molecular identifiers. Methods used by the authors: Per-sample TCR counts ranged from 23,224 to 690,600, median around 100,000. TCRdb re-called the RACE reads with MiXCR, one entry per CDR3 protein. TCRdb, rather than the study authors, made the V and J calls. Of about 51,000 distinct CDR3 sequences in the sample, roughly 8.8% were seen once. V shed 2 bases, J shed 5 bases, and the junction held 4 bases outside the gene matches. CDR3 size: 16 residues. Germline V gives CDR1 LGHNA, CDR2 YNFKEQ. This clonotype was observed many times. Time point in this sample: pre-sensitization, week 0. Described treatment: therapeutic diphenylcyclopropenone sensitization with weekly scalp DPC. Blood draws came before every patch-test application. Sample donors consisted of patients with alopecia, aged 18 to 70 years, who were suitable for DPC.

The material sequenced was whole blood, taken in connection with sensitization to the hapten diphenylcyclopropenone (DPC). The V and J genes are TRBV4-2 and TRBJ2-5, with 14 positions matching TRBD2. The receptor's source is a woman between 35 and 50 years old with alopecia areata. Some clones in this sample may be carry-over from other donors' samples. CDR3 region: CASSQRLAGGPETQYF. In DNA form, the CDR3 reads TGTGCCAGCAGCCAACGACTAGCGGGGGGGCCCGAGACCCAGTACTTC.